One sample yielded the 16 T cell receptor beta chains listed below, sequenced in a study of T-cell reconstitution after alpha-beta-depleted transplantation in children. Unique molecular identifiers were used in preparing the TCRbeta library. TCRdb independently ran MiXCR on the PCR reads; one entry per CDR3 protein. The repertoire holds some 310,000 distinct CDR3 sequences, with around 20% as singletons. The source material was PBMCs, mostly from graft donor cells, sampled 180 days after TCRalphabeta/CD19-depleted stem cell transplant. All receptors derive from a male patient aged 10 to 17 who had a stem cell transplant for acute lymphoblastic leukemia, so the T cells may come from the graft donor.

This clonotype was detected a few times. Here the CDR3 DNA reads TGTGCCACCAGCAGAGATAAAGGGCAGGGGTTTAATACGCAGTATTTT. It specifies CATSRDKGQGFNTQYF. The chain links TRBV15 to TRBJ2-3, with D tentatively TRBD1 (6 bases). The CDR3 runs to 16 residues. V was pared by 0 bases and J by 7 bases, with 17 bases between. The germline gives CDR1 LNHNV, CDR2 YYDKDF (reference sequence).

The chain joins TRBV5-1 to TRBJ2-3; 9 bases agree with TRBD2. The CDR3 loop spans 18 amino acids. Per the germline V gene, CDR1 is SGHRS and CDR2 is YFSETQ. V shed 4 bases and J 2 bases; nucleotides not matched to a gene: 14. The CDR3 DNA is TGCGCCAGCAGCATCCGAGGACTAGCGTCATGGGACACAGATACGCAGTATTTT. It specifies CASSIRGLASWDTDTQYF.

In this sample, this clonotype turned up a few times. The V and J genes are TRBV7-6 and TRBJ2-5; the match to TRBD2 covers 7 bases. Trimming removed 1 base from V and 7 bases from J; junction bases left unmatched: 6. The CDR3 runs to 14 residues. Germline lookup yields CDR1 SGHVS and CDR2 FNYEAQ. The chain's CDR3 is CASSLVSGRGTQYF. CDR3 nucleotides: TGTGCCAGCAGCTTAGTGTCGGGGAGGGGGACCCAGTACTTC. Combining the CDR3 with reference TRBV7-6 and TRBJ2-5 gives the whole variable domain GAGVSQSPRYKVTKRGQDVALRCDPISGHVSLYWYRQALGQGPEFLTYFNYEAQQDKSGLPNDRFSAERPEGSISTLTIQRTEQRDSAMYRCASSLVSGRGTQYFGPGTRLLVL.

The chain uses TRBV7-8 and TRBJ2-5, with 9 nucleotides matching TRBD2. Unmatched junction bases numbered 5, after V lost 5 bases and J lost 4 bases. The CDR3 is made up of 14 amino acids. Germline V gene sequence: CDR1 SGHVS, CDR2 FQNEAQ. CDR3 coding DNA: TGTGCCAGCAGCAGAATAGCGGGAGTAGAGACCCAGTACTTC. It specifies CASSRIAGVETQYF.

This chain links TRBV12-3 or TRBV12-4 with TRBJ2-1, with 13 nucleotides matching TRBD2. J lost 8 bases, V lost 6 bases, and 10 bases had no gene match. The CDR3 covers 16 residues. CDR3 coding DNA: TGTGCCAGCAGACATCGGACTAGCGGGAGAGGATATGAGCAGTTCTTC. Encoded protein: CASRHRTSGRGYEQFF.

This clonotype appeared a few times. This chain connects TRBV10-1 to TRBJ1-5; no reliable D call. This CDR3 is 12 amino acids long. Trimming pared 5 bases from V and 8 bases from J, leaving 10 bases between. Germline CDR1 reads WNHNN; CDR2 reads SYGVQD (reference sequence). CDR3 DNA: TGCGCCAGCAGTTCCACGGGTGAGCCCCAGCATTTT. Translation gives CASSSTGEPQHF.

This clonotype was observed a single time. The chain employs TRBV12-3 or TRBV12-4 and TRBJ1-5; a possible D gene is TRBD1 (6 bases). This CDR3 comprises 14 residues. V was trimmed by 3 bases and J by 2 bases, leaving 8 bases between them. CDR3 in amino acids: CASSFSGGNQPQHF. The CDR3 region has the DNA TGTGCCAGCAGTTTCTCAGGGGGCAATCAGCCCCAGCATTTT.

The chain couples TRBV6-6 to TRBJ1-1; D gene unclear. The germline gives CDR1 MNHNY, CDR2 SVGAGI (reference sequence). Trimming shortened V by 7 bases and J by 4 bases, and 7 bases separated the two germline ends. The CDR3 runs 11 residues. The CDR3, as DNA: TGTGCCAGCAATGGGGTCACTGAAGCTTTCTTT. Translated: CASNGVTEAFF.

This sequence joins TRBV5-1 and TRBJ2-1, with 13 nucleotides matching TRBD2. This CDR3 has 17 residues. V shed 4 bases and J 6 bases; nucleotides not matched to a gene: 10. Germline V CDR1 and CDR2: SGHRS, YFSETQ. In DNA form, the CDR3 reads TGCGCCAGCAGCCCGCCCGGACTAGCGGGAGTGGGCAATGAGCAGTTCTTC. The encoded protein is CASSPPGLAGVGNEQFF. Using reference TRBV5-1 and TRBJ2-1 for the parts outside the CDR3, the full variable domain is KAGVTQTPRYLIKTRGQQVTLSCSPISGHRSVSWYQQTPGQGLQFLFEYFSETQRNKGNFPGRFSGRQFSNSRSEMNVSTLELGDSALYLCASSPPGLAGVGNEQFFGPGTRLTVL.

This clonotype occurred a few times. Written as DNA, the CDR3 is TGCGCCAGCAGCAGGGGGGGAAACACTGAAGCTTTCTTT. Amino acids: CASSRGGNTEAFF. The chain recombines TRBV5-1 with TRBJ1-1, with D perhaps matching TRBD1 (6 bases). The CDR3 runs 13 residues. The ends were cut back, 4 bases at V and 2 bases at J, with 9 bases in the middle. Germline loops: CDR1 SGHRS, CDR2 YFSETQ.

This chain joins TRBV27 and TRBJ2-1; a possible D gene is TRBD2 (5 bases). CDR3 length: 14 residues. Trimming stripped 6 bases from V and 0 bases from J, with 9 bases between. CDR1 and CDR2 from the germline V gene are MNHEY and SMNVEV (reference sequence). The CDR3 here is CASSIASSYNEQFF. In DNA form, the CDR3 reads TGTGCCAGCAGCATAGCGAGCTCCTACAATGAGCAGTTCTTC.

There are a few counts of this clonotype. The CDR3 coding sequence is TGTGCCACCAGTGATTTGCGGTCACCCTACGAGCAGTACTTC. Protein product: CATSDLRSPYEQYF. The rearrangement joins TRBV24-1 to TRBJ2-7; the D is unclear. V was clipped by 0 bases and J by 2 bases, with 7 bases between them. Germline-derived CDR1 and CDR2 are KGHDR and SFDVKD. The CDR3 contains 14 residues.

This clonotype was observed a handful of times. The rearrangement links TRBV7-8 to TRBJ2-7, with TRBD2 identical over 14 bases. Germline CDR1 SGHVS, CDR2 FQNEAQ. After removal of 4 bases from V and 0 bases from J, the junction contained 8 bases not matched to a gene. CDR3 length: 18 amino acids. CDR3 coding DNA: TGTGCCAGCAGCTCCGGGACTAGCGGGAGAAAAGGCTCCTACGAGCAGTACTTC. Encoded protein: CASSSGTSGRKGSYEQYF.

The chain has TRBV4-1 and TRBJ2-7; possible D gene TRBD2, 6 bases. Trimming shortened V by 4 bases and J by 2 bases, and 15 bases separated the two germline ends. This CDR3 is 15 amino acids long. Germline V CDR1 and CDR2: MGHRA, YSYEKL. The CDR3 DNA follows: TGCGCCAGCAGCCCCTCCGGGACTTTTCCCTACGAGCAGTACTTC. This encodes CASSPSGTFPYEQYF.

The V gene is TRBV29-1, the J gene TRBJ2-7; tentatively, D is TRBD2 (5 bases). V lost 6 bases and J 3 bases, leaving 15 bases between the germline ends. Germline-derived CDR1 and CDR2 are SQVTM and ANQGSEA. This CDR3 contains 13 residues. This chain's CDR3 is CSVEPVRDYEQYF. CDR3 in DNA: TGCAGCGTGGAACCTGTCCGGGACTACGAGCAGTACTTC.

This clonotype was detected only a few times. The chain has TRBV5-1 and TRBJ1-1; D gene unclear. The V gene's germline CDR1 is SGHRS and CDR2 YFSETQ. V shed 0 bases and J shed 0 bases, with 6 bases lying between them. This CDR3 has 14 residues. The CDR3 is CASSLDVMNTEAFF. The CDR3 nucleotides are TGCGCCAGCAGCTTGGACGTGATGAACACTGAAGCTTTCTTT.